The clone carrying this TCR beta chain was detected ten times or more. Antigen specificity is unknown. The sample belongs to a study of molecular identifiers for immune sequencing clone quantification. Study background: Four portions were sequenced after RNA from roughly 20,000 or 100,000 naive CD8 cells was split five ways in replicates.

Naive CD8 T cells were sorted as CD8+CD4-CCR7+CD45RA+. The CDR3 totals 12 residues. Trimming removed 6 bases at V and 3 bases at J, with 9 bases between. The V gene's germline CDR1 is MDHEN and CDR2 SYDVKM. General study findings and limits: Clones above 20 RNA copies contained over 98% of effector molecules but under 1% of naive ones. Shared barcodes on identical TCR molecules could underestimate the sizes of highly expanded clones.

TCRdb fed the PCR reads into MiXCR, producing one record per CDR3 protein. Of approximately 35,000 distinct CDR3 sequences listed, over 15% are singletons. The sequence derives from a human donor in good health. Some libraries in this study had Jurkat cell RNA spiked in. Sequencing was done on a sample of naive CD8+ T cells from blood, with Jurkat cell RNA spiked in. Subset of the sample: FACS-sorted CD8+CD4-CCR7+CD45RA+ naive T cells. The chain carries TRBV28 and TRBJ2-7; D is unresolved. The DNA for the CDR3 is TGTGCCAGCAGCTCCGACCTCTACGAGCAGTACTTC. This sequence encodes CASSSDLYEQYF.